Presented here are 5 T cell receptor beta chains from one specimen sequenced in a study of T-cell memory formation after mild COVID-19. TCRdb re-called the 5' RACE reads through MiXCR, storing one row per CDR3 protein. The profile shows about half a million distinct CDR3 sequences, roughly 18% of them singletons. The sequenced sample consisted of PBMCs or a T cell subset sorted from them (not recorded which). Every receptor here comes from an adult woman who had mild COVID-19 (a few samples of this study predate the infection). Cell type and time point are not known.

This clonotype was picked up many times. V and J are TRBV5-1 and TRBJ2-7; no clear D gene. The V end lost 0 bases, the J end lost 3 bases, and 7 bases lay between the germline ends. From germline, CDR1 is SGHRS and CDR2 YFSETQ. CDR3 length equals 13 residues. The CDR3 DNA follows: TGCGCCAGCAGCTTGGAAGCGCTCTACGAGCAGTACTTC. Encoded protein: CASSLEALYEQYF.

This clonotype turned up a few times. The V and J genes are TRBV5-1 and TRBJ2-1; possible D gene TRBD1, 6 bases. The CDR3 spans 16 residues. Trimming pared 0 bases from V and 0 bases from J, leaving 10 bases between. Germline V gene data show CDR1 as SGHRS and CDR2 as YFSETQ. The CDR3 spells CASSLGTASSYNEQFF. CDR3 DNA sequence: TGCGCCAGCAGCTTGGGGACAGCTAGCTCCTACAATGAGCAGTTCTTC.

The gene calls are TRBV7-2 and TRBJ2-3, with D tentatively TRBD1 or TRBD2 (6 bases each). V was clipped by 1 base and J by 10 bases, with 12 bases between them. The V gene's germline CDR1 is SGHTA and CDR2 FQGNSA. The CDR3 contains 13 residues. The CDR3 coding sequence is TGTGCCAGCAGCTTAGGACTGGGGGGCGCGCAGTATTTT. Residues: CASSLGLGGAQYF. The complete variable domain, with remaining parts taken from reference TRBV7-2 and TRBJ2-3, reads GAGVSQSPSNKVTEKGKDVELRCDPISGHTALYWYRQSLGQGLEFLIYFQGNSAPDKSGLPSDRFSAERTGGSVSTLTIQRTQQEDSAVYLCASSLGLGGAQYFGPGTRLTVL.

This clonotype was detected a few times. The rearrangement joins TRBV10-3 to TRBJ2-2, with 7 bases that match TRBD1. Germline CDR1 is ENHRY and CDR2 is SYGVKD. CDR3 size: 13 residues. The V and J ends lost 6 bases and 9 bases, in that order; junction bases with no gene match: 7. In DNA, the CDR3 is TGTGCCATCAGGAGACAGGGCGATTGGGAGCTGTTTTTT. This sequence encodes CAIRRQGDWELFF.

The rearrangement joins TRBV20-1 to TRBJ1-1; D gene uncertain. There are 15 residues in the CDR3. The V end was cut by 0 bases, the J end by 2 bases, with 13 bases between. Germline CDR1 and CDR2: DFQATT and SNEGSKA (reference sequence). In DNA, the CDR3 is TGCAGTGCTAGAGATCTTGGCCGCTTTAACACTGAAGCTTTCTTT. This encodes CSARDLGRFNTEAFF.